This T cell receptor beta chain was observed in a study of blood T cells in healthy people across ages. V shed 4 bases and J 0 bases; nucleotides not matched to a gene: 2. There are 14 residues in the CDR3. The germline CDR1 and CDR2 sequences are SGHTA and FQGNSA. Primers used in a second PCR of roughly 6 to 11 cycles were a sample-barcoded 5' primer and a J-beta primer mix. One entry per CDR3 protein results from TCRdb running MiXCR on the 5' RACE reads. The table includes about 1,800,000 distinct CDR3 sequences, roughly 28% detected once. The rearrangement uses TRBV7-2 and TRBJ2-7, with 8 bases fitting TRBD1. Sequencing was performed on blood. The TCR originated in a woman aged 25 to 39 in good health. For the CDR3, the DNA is TGTGCCAGCAGCTGGGACAGGCGCTCCTACGAGCAGTACTTC. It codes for CASSWDRRSYEQYF.